The source of this T cell receptor beta chain is a study of blood T cell repertoires in COVID-19. Across the whole study: Researchers got acute and convalescent COVID-19 samples from the United States, Italy and Spain. The cDNA or gDNA used as material had been derived from T cells, B-cell-depleted T cells, or PBMCs.

Trimming pared 4 bases from V and 6 bases from J, leaving 13 bases between. Germline CDR1 reads SGHRS; CDR2 reads YFSETQ. This CDR3 is built from 14 residues. Original methodology: From reference gene primer amplification, estimates of nucleated cell counts were derived. Assay: immunoSEQ multiplex PCR; the TCRdb copy retains only in-frame clones and omits some. Clonal size and the V and J genes are those of that table, whereas D and trimming came from the DNA. Of more than 75,000 clones in the sample, around 85% were seen once. Sequenced: peripheral blood. This receptor was taken from a woman between 65 and 79 years old with acute or convalescent COVID-19. The J gene is TRBJ1-4, the V gene TRBV5-1; a weak D match, TRBD1 (5 bases). This CDR3 is CASSPRGVDEKLFF. In DNA form, the CDR3 reads TGCGCCAGCAGCCCCCGGGGGGTCGATGAAAAACTGTTTTTT.